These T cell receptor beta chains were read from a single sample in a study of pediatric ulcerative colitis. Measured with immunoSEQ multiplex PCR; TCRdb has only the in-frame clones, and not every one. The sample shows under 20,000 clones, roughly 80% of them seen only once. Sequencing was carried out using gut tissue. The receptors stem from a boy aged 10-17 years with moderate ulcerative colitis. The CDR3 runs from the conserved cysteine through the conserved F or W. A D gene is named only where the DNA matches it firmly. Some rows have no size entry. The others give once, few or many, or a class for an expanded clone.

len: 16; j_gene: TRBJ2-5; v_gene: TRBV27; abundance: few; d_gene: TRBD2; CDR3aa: CASSLGPLAGGETQYF; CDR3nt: TGTGCCAGCAGCCTTGGCCCCCTAGCGGGAGGGGAGACCCAGTACTTC
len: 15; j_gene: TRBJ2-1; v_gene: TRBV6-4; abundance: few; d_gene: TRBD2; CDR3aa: CASSDTGLARNEQFF; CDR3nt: TGTGCCAGCAGTGACACAGGACTAGCGCGAAATGAGCAGTTCTTC
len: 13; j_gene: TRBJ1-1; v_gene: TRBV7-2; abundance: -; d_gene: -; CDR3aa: CASSLVQATEAFF; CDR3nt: TGTGCCAGCAGCTTAGTCCAGGCCACTGAAGCTTTCTTT
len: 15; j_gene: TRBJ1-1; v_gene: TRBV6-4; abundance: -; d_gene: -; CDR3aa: CASNLLTSPNTEAFF; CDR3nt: TGTGCCAGCAACCTCCTGACGAGCCCGAACACTGAAGCTTTCTTT
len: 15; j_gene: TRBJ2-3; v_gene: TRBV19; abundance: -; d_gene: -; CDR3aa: CASSMFSSSTDTQYF; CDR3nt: TGTGCCAGTAGTATGTTCAGCTCTAGCACAGATACGCAGTATTTT
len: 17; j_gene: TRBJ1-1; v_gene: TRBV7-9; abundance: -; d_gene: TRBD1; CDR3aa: CASSSDRVLWENTEAFF; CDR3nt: TGTGCCAGCAGCTCTGACAGGGTTCTGTGGGAGAACACTGAAGCTTTCTTT
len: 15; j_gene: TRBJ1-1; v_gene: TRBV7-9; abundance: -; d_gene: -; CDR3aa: CASSLAGDPYTEAFF; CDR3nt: TGTGCCAGCAGCTTAGCCGGGGACCCATACACTGAAGCTTTCTTT
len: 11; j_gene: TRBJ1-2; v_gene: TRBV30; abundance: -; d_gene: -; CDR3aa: CAWRGYEGYTF; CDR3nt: TGTGCCTGGAGGGGGTACGAAGGCTACACCTTC
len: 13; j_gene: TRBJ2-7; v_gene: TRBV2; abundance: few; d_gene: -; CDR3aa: CATRDGSSYEQYF; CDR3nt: TGTGCTACCAGGGACGGGAGCTCCTACGAGCAGTACTTC
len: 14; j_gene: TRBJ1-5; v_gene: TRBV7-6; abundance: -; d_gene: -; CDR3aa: CASSLGGTNQPQHF; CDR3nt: TGTGCCAGCAGCTTAGGAGGCACCAATCAGCCCCAGCATTTT
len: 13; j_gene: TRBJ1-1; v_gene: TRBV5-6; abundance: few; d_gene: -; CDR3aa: CASSLFGVTEAFF; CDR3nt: TGTGCCAGCAGCTTGTTTGGGGTGACTGAAGCTTTCTTT
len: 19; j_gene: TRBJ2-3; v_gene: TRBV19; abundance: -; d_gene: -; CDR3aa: CASTPTPVTGPKVGDTQYF; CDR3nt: TGTGCCAGTACCCCTACCCCGGTGACCGGGCCTAAAGTGGGAGATACGCAGTATTTT
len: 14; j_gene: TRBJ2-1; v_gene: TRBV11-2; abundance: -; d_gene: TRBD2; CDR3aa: CASEKGLARGEQFF; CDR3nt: TGTGCCAGTGAGAAGGGACTAGCGCGGGGTGAGCAGTTCTTC
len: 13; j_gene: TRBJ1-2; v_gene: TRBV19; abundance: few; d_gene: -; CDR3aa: CASSIPGQWGYTF; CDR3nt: TGTGCCAGTAGTATACCTGGACAATGGGGCTACACCTTC
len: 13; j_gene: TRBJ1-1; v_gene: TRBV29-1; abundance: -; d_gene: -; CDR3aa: CSVRLQAGTEAFF; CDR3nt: TGCAGCGTTAGACTCCAGGCGGGGACTGAAGCTTTCTTT
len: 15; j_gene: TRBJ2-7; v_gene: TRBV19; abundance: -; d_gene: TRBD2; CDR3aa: CASSPIAGLSYEQYF; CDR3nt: TGTGCCAGTAGTCCAATAGCGGGATTGTCCTACGAGCAGTACTTC
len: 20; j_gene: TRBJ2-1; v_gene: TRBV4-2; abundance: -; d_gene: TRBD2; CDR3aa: CASSSGGLAGGQSSYNEQFF; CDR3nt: TGTGCCAGCAGCTCCGGGGGACTAGCGGGGGGTCAGAGCTCCTACAATGAGCAGTTCTTC
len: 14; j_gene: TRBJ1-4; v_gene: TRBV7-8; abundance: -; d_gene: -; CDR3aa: CASSSGRLNEKLFF; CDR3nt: TGTGCCAGCAGCTCGGGACGGTTAAATGAAAAACTGTTTTTT
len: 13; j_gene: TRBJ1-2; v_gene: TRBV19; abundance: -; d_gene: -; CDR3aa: CASSIEAEYGYTF; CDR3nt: TGTGCCAGTAGTATAGAGGCAGAATATGGCTACACCTTC
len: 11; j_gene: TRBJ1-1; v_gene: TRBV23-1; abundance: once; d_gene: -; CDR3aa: CASSQGGGAFF; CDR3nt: TGCGCCAGCAGTCAAGGCGGAGGAGCTTTCTTT
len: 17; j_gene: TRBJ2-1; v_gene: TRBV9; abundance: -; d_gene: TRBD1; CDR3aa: CASSDRRDRGFYNEQFF; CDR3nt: TGTGCCAGCAGCGACCGCCGAGACAGGGGCTTCTACAATGAGCAGTTCTTC
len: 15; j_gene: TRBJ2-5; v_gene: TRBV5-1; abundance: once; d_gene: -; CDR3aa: CASSSVGAFGETQYF; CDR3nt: TGCGCCAGCAGCTCGGTCGGAGCATTTGGAGAGACCCAGTACTTC
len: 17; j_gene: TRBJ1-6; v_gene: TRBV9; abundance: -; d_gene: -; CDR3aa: CASSLRQSNSYNSPLHF; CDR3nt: TGTGCCAGCAGCCTAAGACAGTCCAACTCCTATAATTCACCCCTCCACTTT
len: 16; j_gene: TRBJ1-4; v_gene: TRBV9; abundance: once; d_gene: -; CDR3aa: CASSPTPGVGNEKLFF; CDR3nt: TGTGCCAGCAGCCCCACCCCGGGGGTGGGAAATGAAAAACTGTTTTTT
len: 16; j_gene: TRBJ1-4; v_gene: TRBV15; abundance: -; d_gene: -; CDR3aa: CATSRSAGAANEKLFF; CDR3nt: TGTGCCACCAGCAGATCCGCTGGGGCAGCTAATGAAAAACTGTTTTTT
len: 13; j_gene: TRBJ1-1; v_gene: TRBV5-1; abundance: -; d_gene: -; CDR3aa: CASSLDLDTEAFF; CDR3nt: TGCGCCAGCAGCTTGGATCTGGACACTGAAGCTTTCTTT
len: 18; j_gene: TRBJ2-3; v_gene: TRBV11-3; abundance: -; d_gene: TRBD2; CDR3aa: CASSLSSGGALGTDTQYF; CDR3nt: TGTGCCAGCAGCTTGTCTAGCGGGGGGGCTTTGGGCACAGATACGCAGTATTTT